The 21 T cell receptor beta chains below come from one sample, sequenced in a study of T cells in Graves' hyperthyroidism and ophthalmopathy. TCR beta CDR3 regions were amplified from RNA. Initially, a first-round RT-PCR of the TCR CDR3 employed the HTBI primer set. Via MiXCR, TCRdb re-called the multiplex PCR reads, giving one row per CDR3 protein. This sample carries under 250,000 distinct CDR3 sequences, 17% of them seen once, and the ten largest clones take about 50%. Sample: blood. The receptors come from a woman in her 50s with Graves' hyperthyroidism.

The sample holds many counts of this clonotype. The CDR3 here is CSARDTDREVYGYTF. For the CDR3, the DNA is TGCAGTGCTAGAGACACGGACAGGGAGGTCTATGGCTACACCTTC. The V and J genes are TRBV20-1 and TRBJ1-2, with 8 positions matching TRBD1. Germline V gives CDR1 DFQATT, CDR2 SNEGSKA (reference sequence). V was clipped by 0 bases and J by 4 bases; unmatched bases: 7. The CDR3 covers 15 residues.

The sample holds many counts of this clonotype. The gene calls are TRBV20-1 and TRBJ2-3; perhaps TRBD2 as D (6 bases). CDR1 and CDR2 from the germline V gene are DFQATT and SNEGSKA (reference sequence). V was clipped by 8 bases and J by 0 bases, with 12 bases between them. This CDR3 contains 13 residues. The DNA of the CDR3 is TGCAGTCCACTAGCACCGAGCACAGATACGCAGTATTTT. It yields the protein CSPLAPSTDTQYF.

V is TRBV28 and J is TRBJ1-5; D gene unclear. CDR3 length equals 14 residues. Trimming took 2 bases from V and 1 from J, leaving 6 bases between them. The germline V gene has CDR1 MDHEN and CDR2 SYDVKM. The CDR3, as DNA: TGTGCCAGCAGTTTACTTGAGAGCAATCAGCCCCAGCATTTT. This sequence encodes CASSLLESNQPQHF.

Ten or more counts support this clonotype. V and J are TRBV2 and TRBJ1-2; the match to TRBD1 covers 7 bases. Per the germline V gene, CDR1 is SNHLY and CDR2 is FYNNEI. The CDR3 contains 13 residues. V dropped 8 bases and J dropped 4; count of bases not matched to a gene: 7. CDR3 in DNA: TGTGCCAGCGGACAGGACTTATCCTATGGCTACACCTTC. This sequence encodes CASGQDLSYGYTF.

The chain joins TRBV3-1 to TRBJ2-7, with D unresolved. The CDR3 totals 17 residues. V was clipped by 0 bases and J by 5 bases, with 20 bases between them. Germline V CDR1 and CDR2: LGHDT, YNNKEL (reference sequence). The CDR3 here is CASSQDTETEQDDEQYF. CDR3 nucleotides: TGTGCCAGCAGCCAAGATACAGAAACGGAGCAAGACGACGAGCAGTACTTC.

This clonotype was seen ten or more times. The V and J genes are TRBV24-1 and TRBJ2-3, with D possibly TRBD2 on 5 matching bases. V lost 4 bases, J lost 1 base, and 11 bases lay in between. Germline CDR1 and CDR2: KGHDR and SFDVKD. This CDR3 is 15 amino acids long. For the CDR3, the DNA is TGTGCCACCAGTGACGCCTTCGGGGGCACAGATACGCAGTATTTT. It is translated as CATSDAFGGTDTQYF.

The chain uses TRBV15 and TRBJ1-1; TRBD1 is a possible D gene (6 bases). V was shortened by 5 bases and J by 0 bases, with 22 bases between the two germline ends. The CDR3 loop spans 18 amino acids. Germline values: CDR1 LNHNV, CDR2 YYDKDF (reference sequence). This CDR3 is CATSFQTGRPAMNTEAFF. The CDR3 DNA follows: TGTGCCACCAGCTTTCAGACAGGACGGCCAGCCATGAACACTGAAGCTTTCTTT.

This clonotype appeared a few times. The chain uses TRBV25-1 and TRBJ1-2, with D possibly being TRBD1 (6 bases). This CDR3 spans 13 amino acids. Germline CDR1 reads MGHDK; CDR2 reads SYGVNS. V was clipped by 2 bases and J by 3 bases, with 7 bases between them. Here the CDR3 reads CASSEQGYYGYTF. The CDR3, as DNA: TGTGCCAGCAGTGAACAGGGGTACTATGGCTACACCTTC.

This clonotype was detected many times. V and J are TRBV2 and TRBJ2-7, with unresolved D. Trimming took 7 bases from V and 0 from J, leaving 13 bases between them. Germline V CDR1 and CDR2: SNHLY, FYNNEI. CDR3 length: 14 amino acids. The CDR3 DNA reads TGTGCCAGCAAACCAGACCAGAGCTCCTACGAGCAGTACTTC. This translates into CASKPDQSSYEQYF.

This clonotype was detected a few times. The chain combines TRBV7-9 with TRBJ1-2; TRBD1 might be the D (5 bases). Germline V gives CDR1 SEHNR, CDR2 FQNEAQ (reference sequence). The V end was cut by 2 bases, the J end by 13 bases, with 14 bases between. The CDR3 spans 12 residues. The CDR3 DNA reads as TGTGCCAGCAGCTTAAGGGACCCCGGTTTCACCTTC. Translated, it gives CASSLRDPGFTF.

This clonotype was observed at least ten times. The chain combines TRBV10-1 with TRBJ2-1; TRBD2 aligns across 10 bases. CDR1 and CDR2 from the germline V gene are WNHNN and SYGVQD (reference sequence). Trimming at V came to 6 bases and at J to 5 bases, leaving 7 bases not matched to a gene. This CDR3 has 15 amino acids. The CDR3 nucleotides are TGCGCCAGCAGCTCTACTAGCGGGGCTGACAATGAGCAGTTCTTC. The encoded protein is CASSSTSGADNEQFF.

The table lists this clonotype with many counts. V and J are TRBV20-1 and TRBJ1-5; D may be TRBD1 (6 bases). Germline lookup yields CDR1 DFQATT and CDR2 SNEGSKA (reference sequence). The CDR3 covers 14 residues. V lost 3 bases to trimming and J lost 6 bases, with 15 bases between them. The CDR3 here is CSARGAGDGQPQHF. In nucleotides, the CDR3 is TGCAGTGCTAGGGGGGCTGGCGATGGTCAGCCCCAGCATTTT.

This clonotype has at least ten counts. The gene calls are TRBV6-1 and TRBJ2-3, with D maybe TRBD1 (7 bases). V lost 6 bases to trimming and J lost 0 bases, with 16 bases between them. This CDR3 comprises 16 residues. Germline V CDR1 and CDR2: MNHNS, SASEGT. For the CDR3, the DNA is TGTGCCAGCAGAGCCTCCAGGGGGACTAGCACAGATACGCAGTATTTT. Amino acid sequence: CASRASRGTSTDTQYF.

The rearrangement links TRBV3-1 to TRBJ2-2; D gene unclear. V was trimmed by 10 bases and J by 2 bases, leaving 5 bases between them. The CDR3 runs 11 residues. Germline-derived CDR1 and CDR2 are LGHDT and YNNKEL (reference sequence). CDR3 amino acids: CATENTGELFF. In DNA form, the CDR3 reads TGTGCCACCGAAAACACCGGGGAGCTGTTTTTT.

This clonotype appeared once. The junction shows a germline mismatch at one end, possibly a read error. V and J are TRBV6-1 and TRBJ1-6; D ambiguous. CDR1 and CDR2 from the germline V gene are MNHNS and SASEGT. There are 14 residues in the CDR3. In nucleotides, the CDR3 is TGTGCCAGCAGCCGTGGACCGGCCGACTCACTCCTCCACTTT. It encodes CASSRGPADSLLHF.

The CDR3 DNA reads TGCAGTGCTAGAGTGGGACAGGCTGGTCAGCCCCAGCATTTT. Translation: CSARVGQAGQPQHF. This sequence joins TRBV20-1 and TRBJ1-5, with TRBD1 matching over 8 bases. This CDR3 region has 14 residues. V trimming: 1 base; J trimming: 6 bases; junction bases outside the gene matches: 5. Germline V gene data show CDR1 as DFQATT and CDR2 as SNEGSKA (reference sequence).

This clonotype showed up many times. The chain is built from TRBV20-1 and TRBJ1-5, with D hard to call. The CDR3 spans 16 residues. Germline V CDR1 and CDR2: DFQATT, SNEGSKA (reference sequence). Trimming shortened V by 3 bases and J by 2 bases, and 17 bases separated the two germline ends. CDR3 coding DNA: TGCAGTGCTAGTCTCCATGTTTGGGTCGGCAATCAGCCCCAGCATTTT. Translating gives CSASLHVWVGNQPQHF.

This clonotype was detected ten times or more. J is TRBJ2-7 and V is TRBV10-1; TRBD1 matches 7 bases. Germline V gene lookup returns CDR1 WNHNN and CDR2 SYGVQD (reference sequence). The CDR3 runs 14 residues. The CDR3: CSERYRDRNYEQYF. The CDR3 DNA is TGCTCCGAACGTTACCGGGACAGAAACTACGAGCAGTACTTC.

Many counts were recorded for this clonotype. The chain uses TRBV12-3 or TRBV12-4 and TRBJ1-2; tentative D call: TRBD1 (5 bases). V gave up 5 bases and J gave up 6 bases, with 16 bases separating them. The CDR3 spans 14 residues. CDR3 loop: CASSLGPPPNGYTF. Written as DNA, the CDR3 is TGTGCCAGCAGTCTGGGACCGCCACCGAATGGCTACACCTTC.

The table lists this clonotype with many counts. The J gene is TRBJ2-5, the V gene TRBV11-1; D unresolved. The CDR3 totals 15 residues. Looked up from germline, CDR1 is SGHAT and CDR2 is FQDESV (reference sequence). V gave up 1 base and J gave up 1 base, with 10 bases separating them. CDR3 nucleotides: TGTGCCAGCAGCTTAGTTGGAGTCCTCCAAGAGACCCAGTACTTC. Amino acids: CASSLVGVLQETQYF.

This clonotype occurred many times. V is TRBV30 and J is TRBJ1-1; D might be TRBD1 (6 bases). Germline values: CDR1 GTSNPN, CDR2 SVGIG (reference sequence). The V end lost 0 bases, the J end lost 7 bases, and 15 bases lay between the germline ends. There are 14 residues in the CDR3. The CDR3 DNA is TGTGCCTGGAGTGTAGGGGGGGCCAAGAGTGAAGCTTTCTTT. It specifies CAWSVGGAKSEAFF.